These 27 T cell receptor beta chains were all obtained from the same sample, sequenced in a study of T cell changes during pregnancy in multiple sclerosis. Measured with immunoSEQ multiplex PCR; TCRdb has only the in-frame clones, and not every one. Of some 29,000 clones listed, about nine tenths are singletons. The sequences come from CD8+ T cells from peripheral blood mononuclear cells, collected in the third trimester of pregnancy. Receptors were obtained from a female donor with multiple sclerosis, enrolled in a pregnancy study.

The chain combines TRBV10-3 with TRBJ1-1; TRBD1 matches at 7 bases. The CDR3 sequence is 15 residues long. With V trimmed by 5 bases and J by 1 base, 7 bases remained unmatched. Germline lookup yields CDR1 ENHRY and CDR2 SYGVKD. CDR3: CAISIKTGPNTEAFF. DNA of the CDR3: TGTGCCATCAGTATTAAGACAGGGCCGAACACTGAAGCTTTCTTT.

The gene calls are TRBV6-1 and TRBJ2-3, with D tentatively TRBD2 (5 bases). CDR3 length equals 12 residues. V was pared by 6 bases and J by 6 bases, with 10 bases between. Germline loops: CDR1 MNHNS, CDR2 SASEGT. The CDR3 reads CASRERGDTQYF. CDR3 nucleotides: TGTGCCAGCAGGGAAAGAGGGGATACGCAGTATTTT.

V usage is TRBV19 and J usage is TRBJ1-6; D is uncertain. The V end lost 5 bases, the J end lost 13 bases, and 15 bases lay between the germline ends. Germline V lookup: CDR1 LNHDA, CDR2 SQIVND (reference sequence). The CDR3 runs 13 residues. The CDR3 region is CASSLGLRGPLHF. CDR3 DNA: TGTGCCAGTAGTCTAGGACTCCGCGGCCCCCTCCACTTT.

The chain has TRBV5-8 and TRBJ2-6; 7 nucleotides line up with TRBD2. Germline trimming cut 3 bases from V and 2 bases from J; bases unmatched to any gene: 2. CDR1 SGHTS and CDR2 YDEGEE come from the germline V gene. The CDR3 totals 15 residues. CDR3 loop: CASSWGGAGANVLTF. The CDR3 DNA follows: TGTGCCAGCAGCTGGGGGGGGGCTGGGGCCAACGTCCTGACTTTC.

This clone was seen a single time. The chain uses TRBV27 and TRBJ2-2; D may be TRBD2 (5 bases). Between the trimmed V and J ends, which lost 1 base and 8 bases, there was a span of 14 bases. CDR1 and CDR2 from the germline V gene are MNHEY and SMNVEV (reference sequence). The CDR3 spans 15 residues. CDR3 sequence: CASSLFRGSEGELFF. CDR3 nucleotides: TGTGCCAGCAGTTTATTTCGAGGGAGCGAAGGGGAGCTGTTTTTT.

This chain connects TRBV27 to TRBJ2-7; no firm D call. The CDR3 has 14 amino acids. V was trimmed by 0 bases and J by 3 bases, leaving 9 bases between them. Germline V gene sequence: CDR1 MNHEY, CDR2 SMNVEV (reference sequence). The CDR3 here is CASSLSIPGYEQYF. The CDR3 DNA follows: TGTGCCAGCAGTTTATCGATACCAGGCTACGAGCAGTACTTC.

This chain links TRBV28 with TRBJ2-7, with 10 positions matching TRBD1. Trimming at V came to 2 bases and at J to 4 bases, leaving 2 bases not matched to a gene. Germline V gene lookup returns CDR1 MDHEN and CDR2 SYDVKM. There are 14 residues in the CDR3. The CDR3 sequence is CASSLGTGVYEQYF. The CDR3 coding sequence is TGTGCCAGCAGTTTAGGGACAGGGGTTTACGAGCAGTACTTC.

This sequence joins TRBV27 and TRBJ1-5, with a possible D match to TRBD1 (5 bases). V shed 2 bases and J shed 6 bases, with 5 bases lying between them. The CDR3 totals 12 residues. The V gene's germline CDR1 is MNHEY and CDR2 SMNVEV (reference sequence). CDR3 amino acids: CASSLQGQPQHF. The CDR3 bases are TGTGCCAGCAGTTTACAGGGTCAGCCCCAGCATTTT.

The CDR3 protein is CASSEVRYSNQPQHF. CDR3 bases: TGTGCCAGCAGTGAAGTCCGGTATAGCAATCAGCCCCAGCATTTT. This sequence joins TRBV6-1 and TRBJ1-5; D is uncertain. This CDR3 is 15 amino acids long. CDR1 MNHNS and CDR2 SASEGT come from the germline V gene. V shed 1 base and J shed 0 bases, with 7 bases lying between them.

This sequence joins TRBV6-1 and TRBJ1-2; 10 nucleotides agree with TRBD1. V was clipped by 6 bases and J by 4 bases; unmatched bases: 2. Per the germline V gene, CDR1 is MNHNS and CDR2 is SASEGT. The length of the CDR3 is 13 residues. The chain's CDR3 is CASRGQGPYGYTF. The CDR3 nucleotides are TGTGCCAGCAGGGGACAGGGGCCCTATGGCTACACCTTC.

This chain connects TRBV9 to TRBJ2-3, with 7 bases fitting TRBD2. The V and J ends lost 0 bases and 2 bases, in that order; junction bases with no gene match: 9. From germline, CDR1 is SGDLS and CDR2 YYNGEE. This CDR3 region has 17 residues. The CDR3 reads CASSVEAGRENTDTQYF. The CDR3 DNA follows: TGTGCCAGCAGCGTAGAGGCGGGGCGGGAGAACACAGATACGCAGTATTTT.

DNA for the CDR3: TGTGCCAGCACCGATCTACTAGCGGGAGGGGACAATGAGCAGTTCTTC. This gives the protein CASTDLLAGGDNEQFF. The rearrangement joins TRBV9 to TRBJ2-1, with 13 nucleotides matching TRBD2. The junction had 8 bases not matched to a gene; V was cut back by 6 bases and J by 5 bases. The germline CDR1 and CDR2 sequences are SGDLS and YYNGEE. This CDR3 contains 16 residues.

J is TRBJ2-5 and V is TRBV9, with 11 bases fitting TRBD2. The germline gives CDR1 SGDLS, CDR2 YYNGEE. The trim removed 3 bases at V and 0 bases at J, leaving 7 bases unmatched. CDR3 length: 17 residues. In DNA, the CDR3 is TGTGCCAGCAGCGCCGCCGTGACTAGCGGGGACCAAGAGACCCAGTACTTC. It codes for CASSAAVTSGDQETQYF.

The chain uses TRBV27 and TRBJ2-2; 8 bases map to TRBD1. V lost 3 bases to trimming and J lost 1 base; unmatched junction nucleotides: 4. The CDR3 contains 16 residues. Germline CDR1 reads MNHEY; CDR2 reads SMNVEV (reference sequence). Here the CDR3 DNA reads TGTGCCAGCAGTTTGTCCGGGACAGGGAACACCGGGGAGCTGTTTTTT. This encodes CASSLSGTGNTGELFF.

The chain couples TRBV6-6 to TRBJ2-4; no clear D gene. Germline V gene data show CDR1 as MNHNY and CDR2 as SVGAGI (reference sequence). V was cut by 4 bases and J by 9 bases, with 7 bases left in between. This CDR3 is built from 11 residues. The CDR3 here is CASSFGVIQYF. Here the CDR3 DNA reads TGTGCCAGCAGTTTCGGAGTCATTCAGTACTTC.

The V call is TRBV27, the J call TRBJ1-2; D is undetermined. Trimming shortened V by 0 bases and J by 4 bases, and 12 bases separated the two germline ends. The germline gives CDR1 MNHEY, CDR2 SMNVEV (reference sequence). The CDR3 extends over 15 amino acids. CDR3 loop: CASSLSNPRIYGYTF. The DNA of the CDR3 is TGTGCCAGCAGTTTATCAAATCCGAGGATCTATGGCTACACCTTC.

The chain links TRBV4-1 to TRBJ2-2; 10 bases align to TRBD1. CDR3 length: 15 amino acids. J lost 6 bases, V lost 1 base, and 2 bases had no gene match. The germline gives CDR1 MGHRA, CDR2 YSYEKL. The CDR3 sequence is CASSQAGTGAGELFF. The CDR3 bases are TGCGCCAGCAGCCAAGCTGGGACAGGGGCCGGGGAGCTGTTTTTT.

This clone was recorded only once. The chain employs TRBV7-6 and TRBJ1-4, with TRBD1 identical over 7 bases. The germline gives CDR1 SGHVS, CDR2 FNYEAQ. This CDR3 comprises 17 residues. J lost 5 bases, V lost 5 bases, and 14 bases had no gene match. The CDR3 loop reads CASSQYHPGTENEKLFF. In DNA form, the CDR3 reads TGTGCCAGCAGCCAGTATCACCCCGGGACAGAGAATGAAAAACTGTTTTTT.

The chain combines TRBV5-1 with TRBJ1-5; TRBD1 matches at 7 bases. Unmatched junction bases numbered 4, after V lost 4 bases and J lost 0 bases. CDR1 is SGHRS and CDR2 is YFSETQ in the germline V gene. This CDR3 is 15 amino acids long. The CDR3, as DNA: TGCGCCAGCAGCCTGGGACAGAGTAGCAATCAGCCCCAGCATTTT. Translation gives CASSLGQSSNQPQHF.

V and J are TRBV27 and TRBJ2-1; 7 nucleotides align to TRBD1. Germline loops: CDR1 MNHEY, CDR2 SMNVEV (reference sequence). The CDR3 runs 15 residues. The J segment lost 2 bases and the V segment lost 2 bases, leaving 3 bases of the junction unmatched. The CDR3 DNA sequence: TGTGCCAGCAGTTTACGGGACAGACCCTACAATGAGCAGTTCTTC. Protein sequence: CASSLRDRPYNEQFF.

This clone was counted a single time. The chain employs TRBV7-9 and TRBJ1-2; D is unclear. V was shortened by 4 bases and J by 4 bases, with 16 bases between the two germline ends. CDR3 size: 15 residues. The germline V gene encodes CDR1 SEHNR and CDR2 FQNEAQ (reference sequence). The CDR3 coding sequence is TGTGCCAGCAGCTCGGCTGAACGGAGCTTCTATGGCTACACCTTC. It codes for CASSSAERSFYGYTF.

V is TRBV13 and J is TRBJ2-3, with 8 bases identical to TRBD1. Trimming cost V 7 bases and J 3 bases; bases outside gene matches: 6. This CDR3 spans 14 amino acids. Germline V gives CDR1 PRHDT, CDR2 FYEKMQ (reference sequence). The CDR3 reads CASTITGGTDTQYF. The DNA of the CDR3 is TGTGCCAGCACGATCACAGGGGGGACAGATACGCAGTATTTT.

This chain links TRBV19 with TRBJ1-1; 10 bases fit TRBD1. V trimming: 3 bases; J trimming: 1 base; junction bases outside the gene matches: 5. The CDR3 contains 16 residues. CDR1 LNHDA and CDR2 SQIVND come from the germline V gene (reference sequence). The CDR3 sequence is CASSMRDRGANTEAFF. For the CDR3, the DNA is TGTGCCAGTAGTATGCGGGACAGGGGAGCGAACACTGAAGCTTTCTTT.

The CDR3 sequence: CAISEAGAGRTYEQYF. For the CDR3, the DNA is TGTGCCATCAGTGAGGCCGGGGCGGGGCGAACCTACGAGCAGTACTTC. The chain recombines TRBV10-3 with TRBJ2-7; tentative D call: TRBD2 (6 bases). CDR1 and CDR2 from the germline V gene are ENHRY and SYGVKD. Trimming took off 2 bases at V and 2 bases at J, with 16 bases between the two ends. The CDR3 has 16 amino acids.

As DNA, the CDR3 is TGCGCCAGCAGCTCCGGTAGGGACAGCTATGGCTACACCTTC. Its protein is CASSSGRDSYGYTF. J is TRBJ1-2 and V is TRBV5-1; the match to TRBD1 covers 7 bases. Germline loops: CDR1 SGHRS, CDR2 YFSETQ. V gave up 3 bases and J gave up 4 bases; unmatched junction bases: 6. This CDR3 has 14 amino acids. The variable domain in full, completed from reference TRBV5-1 and TRBJ1-2, reads KAGVTQTPRYLIKTRGQQVTLSCSPISGHRSVSWYQQTPGQGLQFLFEYFSETQRNKGNFPGRFSGRQFSNSRSEMNVSTLELGDSALYLCASSSGRDSYGYTFGSGTRLTVV.

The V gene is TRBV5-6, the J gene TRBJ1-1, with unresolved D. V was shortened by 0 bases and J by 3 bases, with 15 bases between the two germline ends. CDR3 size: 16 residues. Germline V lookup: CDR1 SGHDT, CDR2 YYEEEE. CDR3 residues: CASSLEGGSRYTEAFF. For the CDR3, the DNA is TGTGCCAGCAGCTTGGAGGGAGGGTCCAGATACACTGAAGCTTTCTTT.

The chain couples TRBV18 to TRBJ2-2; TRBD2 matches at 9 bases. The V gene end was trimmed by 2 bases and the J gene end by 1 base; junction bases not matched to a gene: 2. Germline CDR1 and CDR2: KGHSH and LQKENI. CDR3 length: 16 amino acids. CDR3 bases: TGTGCCAGCTCACCAGGACTAGCGAAGAACACCGGGGAGCTGTTTTTT. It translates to CASSPGLAKNTGELFF.